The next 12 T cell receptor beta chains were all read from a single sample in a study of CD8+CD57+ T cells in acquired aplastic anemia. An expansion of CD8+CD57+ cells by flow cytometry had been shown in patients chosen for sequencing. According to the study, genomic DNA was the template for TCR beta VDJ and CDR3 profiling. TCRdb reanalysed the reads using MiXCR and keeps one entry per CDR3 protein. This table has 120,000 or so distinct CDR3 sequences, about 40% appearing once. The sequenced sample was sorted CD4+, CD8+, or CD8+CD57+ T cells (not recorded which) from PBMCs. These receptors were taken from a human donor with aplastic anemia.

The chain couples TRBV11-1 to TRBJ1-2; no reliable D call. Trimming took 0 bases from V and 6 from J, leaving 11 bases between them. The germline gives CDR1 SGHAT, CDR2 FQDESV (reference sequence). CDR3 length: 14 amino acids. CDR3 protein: CASSLAGSRDGYTF. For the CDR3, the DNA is TGTGCCAGCAGCTTAGCAGGGTCAAGGGATGGCTACACCTTC.

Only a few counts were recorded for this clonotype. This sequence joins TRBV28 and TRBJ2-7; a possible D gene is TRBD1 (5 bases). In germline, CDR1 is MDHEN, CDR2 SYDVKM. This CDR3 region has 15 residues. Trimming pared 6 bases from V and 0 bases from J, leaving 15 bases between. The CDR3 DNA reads TGTGCCAGCAGGGCCCCGTGGGGCCACTCCTACGAGCAGTACTTC. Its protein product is CASRAPWGHSYEQYF.

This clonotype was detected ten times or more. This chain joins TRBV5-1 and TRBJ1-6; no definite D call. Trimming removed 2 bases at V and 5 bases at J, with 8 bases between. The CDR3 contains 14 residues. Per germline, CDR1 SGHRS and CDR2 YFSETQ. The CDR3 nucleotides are TGCGCCAGCAGCTTCGACAAGAATAATTCACCCCTCCACTTT. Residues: CASSFDKNNSPLHF.

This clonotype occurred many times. CDR3 sequence: CASSLRTGAYQPQHF. Here the CDR3 DNA reads TGTGCCAGCAGTTTAAGGACAGGGGCCTATCAGCCCCAGCATTTT. The rearrangement links TRBV27 to TRBJ1-5, with 9 bases fitting TRBD1. This CDR3 is built from 15 residues. V trimming: 2 bases; J trimming: 5 bases; junction bases outside the gene matches: 4. Germline CDR1 and CDR2: MNHEY and SMNVEV (reference sequence).

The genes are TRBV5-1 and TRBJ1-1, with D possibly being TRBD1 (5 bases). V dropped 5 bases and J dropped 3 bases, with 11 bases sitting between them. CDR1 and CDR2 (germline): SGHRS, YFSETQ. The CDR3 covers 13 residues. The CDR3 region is CASSGLGDTEAFF. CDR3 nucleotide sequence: TGCGCCAGCAGTGGACTGGGGGACACTGAAGCTTTCTTT.

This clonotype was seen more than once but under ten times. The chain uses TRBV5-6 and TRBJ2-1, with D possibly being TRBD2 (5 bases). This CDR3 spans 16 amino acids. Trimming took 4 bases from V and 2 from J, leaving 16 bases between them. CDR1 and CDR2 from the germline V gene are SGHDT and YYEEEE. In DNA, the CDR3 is TGTGCCAGCAGCGCCGGAGGCCAAAGAACCTACAATGAGCAGTTCTTC. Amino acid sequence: CASSAGGQRTYNEQFF.

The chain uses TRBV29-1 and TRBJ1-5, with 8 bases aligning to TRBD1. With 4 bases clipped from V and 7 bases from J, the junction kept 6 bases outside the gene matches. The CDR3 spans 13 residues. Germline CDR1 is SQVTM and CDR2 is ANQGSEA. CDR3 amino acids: CSVGTGIGQPQHF. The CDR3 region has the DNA TGCAGCGTTGGGACAGGGATCGGGCAGCCCCAGCATTTT.

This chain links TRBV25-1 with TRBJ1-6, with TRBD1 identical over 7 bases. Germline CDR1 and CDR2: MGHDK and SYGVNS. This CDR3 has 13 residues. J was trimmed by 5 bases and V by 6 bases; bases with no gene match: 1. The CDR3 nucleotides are TGTGCCAGCAGGGGGACAGATAATTCACCCCTCCACTTT. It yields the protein CASRGTDNSPLHF.

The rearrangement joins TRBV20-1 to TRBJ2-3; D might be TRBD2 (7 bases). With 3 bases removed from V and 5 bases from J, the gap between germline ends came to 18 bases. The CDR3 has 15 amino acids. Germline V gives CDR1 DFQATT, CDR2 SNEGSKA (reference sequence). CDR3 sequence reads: CSASGGTCRLDTQYF. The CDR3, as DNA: TGCAGTGCTAGCGGGGGGACATGTCGGTTAGATACGCAGTATTTT.

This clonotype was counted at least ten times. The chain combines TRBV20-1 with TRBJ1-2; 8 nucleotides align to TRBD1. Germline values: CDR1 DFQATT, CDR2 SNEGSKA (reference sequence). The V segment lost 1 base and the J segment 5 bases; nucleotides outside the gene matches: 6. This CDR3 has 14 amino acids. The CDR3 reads CSARATGVRYGYTF. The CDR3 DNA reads TGCAGTGCTAGAGCGACAGGGGTTCGGTATGGCTACACCTTC.

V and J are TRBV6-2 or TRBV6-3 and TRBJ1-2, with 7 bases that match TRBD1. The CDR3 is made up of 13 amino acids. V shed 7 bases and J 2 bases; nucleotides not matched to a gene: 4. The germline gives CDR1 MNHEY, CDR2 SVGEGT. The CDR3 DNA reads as TGTGCCAGCAAAGACAGGGACAACTATGGCTACACCTTC. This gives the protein CASKDRDNYGYTF.

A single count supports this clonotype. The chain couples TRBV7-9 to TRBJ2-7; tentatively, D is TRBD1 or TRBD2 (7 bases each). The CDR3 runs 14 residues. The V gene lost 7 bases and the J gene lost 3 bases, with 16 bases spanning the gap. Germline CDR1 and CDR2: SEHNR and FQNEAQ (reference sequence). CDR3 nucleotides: TGTGCCAGCACTTCGGGCAGGGGGGGCTACGAGCAGTACTTC. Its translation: CASTSGRGGYEQYF. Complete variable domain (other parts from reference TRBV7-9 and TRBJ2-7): DTGVSQNPRHKITKRGQNVTFRCDPISEHNRLYWYRQTLGQGPEFLTYFQNEAQLEKSRLLSDRFSAERPKGSFSTLEIQRTEQGDSAMYLCASTSGRGGYEQYFGPGTRLTVT.